This paragraph covers one T cell receptor beta chain sequence. What this receptor recognizes is not known. No much larger clone is present one base from it, and per-base qualities are unavailable. Using the deep immunoSEQ assay, TCR CDR3 regions were amplified from genomic DNA by multiplex PCR. Extracted genomic DNA from each cell subset was spread evenly across all wells of several immunoSEQ 96-well plates, with each plate serving as a replicate. For sorted subsets, approximately 190 ng genomic DNA, equal to about 30,000 T cell genomes, was loaded into each replicate PCR. Purified libraries were measured with a Qubit 3.0 fluorometer, size-checked on a Bioanalyzer 2100, and measured again with the KAPA Library Quantification kit. Every immunoSEQ 96-well plate was sequenced on a separate single-read 150-cycle Illumina NextSeq 550 flow cell. The paper's processing steps were these. Because the immunoSEQ output held only junctional sequences and lacked quality scores, the filtering could not match the filtering applied to full-length reads. To assign V/J genes and CDR3, sequences were annotated using PyIR, a Python wrapper for IgBLAST v1.9, with IMGT germline references. Any read was removed if the V/J assignment was weak (E-value above 1e-6), the CDR3 was missing, or the read contained stop codons, out-of-frame junctions, or ambiguous translated residues. A V3J clonotype was defined by an identical inferred V gene, J gene, and CDR3 amino acid sequence. The percentage overlap between two repertoires was calculated by dividing the number of shared unique clonotypes by the size of the smaller repertoire. RTK rarefaction, the Chao1 estimator, and Recon v2.1 estimates of unobserved clonotypes were used to assess repertoire richness. OLGA was used to compute generation probabilities for all TCRbeta clonotypes that the gDNA method yielded from several donors. TCRdb took this table from immuneACCESS and kept in-frame rearrangements with V and J called. Such tables lack part of the clones; where checked against another copy, unresolved V genes explain under half of the gap, and the rest is unexplained. V, J and clone size were drawn from that table, and D and trimming were deduced from the DNA. The sample table shows some 630,000 clones, and approximately 96% are seen once. Jointly, the top ten make up approximately 0.12% of the sample.

CD8 naive samples were CD45RO-negative cells positively selected for CCR7, giving a CD45RA+CCR7+ population that excluded TemRA cells. Healthy HIV-negative adults with no recently reported acute infections or vaccinations were included as donors. All donors were Caucasian adults living in Nashville, Tennessee, USA. After blood collection by leukapheresis, PBMCs were isolated using Ficoll-Histopaque density gradient centrifugation and then cryopreserved in the vapor phase of liquid nitrogen. Purity and quantity of every magnetically sorted T cell population were checked by analytical flow cytometry. Genomic DNA was isolated from every sorted fraction and measured by UV absorbance on a Nanodrop 2000c. This entry comes from a study of shared clonotypes between healthy human individuals (dated by TCRdb to the early 2020s). For the wider study: Two women and a few men aged 18 to 49 years were included in the cohort. Per donor, three plates each were used for CD4 naive and CD4 memory, two for CD8 naive, and one for CD8 memory. To estimate repertoire size and how much clonotype sharing occurs between individuals, the study deeply sequenced the blood TCR repertoires of several healthy adults. To increase sequencing depth and limit assay-specific biases, TCR repertoire library preparation and sequencing were carried out by different laboratories using diverse techniques. Per donor, leukapheresis produced somewhere between about 0.9 and 9.5 billion PBMCs.

The CDR3 measures 13 amino acids from cysteine to phenylalanine. Left in the record is the CDR3 DNA by itself, 39 bases read in frame from the first base. According to the germline V gene, CDR1 reads SGHDT and CDR2 reads YYEEEE. Between the V and J ends, shortened by 2 bases and 4 bases respectively, the junction contains 10 bases. General study outcomes and caveats: Higher generation probabilities were observed for clonotypes shared by all four sorted-subset donors than for non-shared clonotypes. Pairwise subsampling indicated that sequencing depth was expected to affect the degree of clonotype sharing among donors. Naive subsets generally had larger estimated clonotype richness than memory subsets. Sharing across a handful of donors was observed for approximately 5% of naive CD4, under 4% of naive CD8, 2% to 2.5% of memory CD4, and around 0.42% of memory CD8 clonotypes. Even with the large sequencing depth, rarefaction of the sorted-subset datasets indicated that sequencing was incomplete. Sampling was limited to blood, and TCR repertoires in tissue likely differ from TCR repertoires in blood. Because the study included a small number of donors, the genetic and exposure-history diversity represented was limited.

The TCR sequence derives from a woman in her twenties or thirties in good health. The V and J genes are TRBV5-6 and TRBJ2-7; the D gene is perhaps TRBD2, from 5 matching bases. Sequencing was done on a sample of naive CD8+ T cells sorted from blood. Interpreted using the paper, the cell subset or site label stands for: CD45RA+CCR7+. The sequenced DNA is TGTGCCAGCAGCTTCGCGAGGGCGTACGAGCAGTACTTC. It translates as CASSFARAYEQYF.